Shown below are 4 T cell receptor beta chains from a single sample sequenced in a study of cytomegalovirus exposure and HLA in healthy donors. This PCR relied on a set of 60 Vbeta primers and 13 Jbeta primers. Profiling relied on immunoSEQ multiplex PCR, and the TCRdb table lists in-frame clones only, not all of them. The table lists approximately 43,000 clones. Source material: PBMCs. The receptors derive from a woman between 25 and 40 years old in good health and CMV-seronegative.

The chain joins TRBV30 to TRBJ2-7; D may be TRBD1 (6 bases). Germline loops: CDR1 GTSNPN, CDR2 SVGIG (reference sequence). The V gene lost 4 bases and the J gene lost 0 bases, with 16 bases spanning the gap. CDR3 length equals 15 residues. The CDR3 DNA is TGTGCCTGGACGAAGACAGGCTACTCCTCCTACGAGCAGTACTTC. Translated, it gives CAWTKTGYSSYEQYF. Supplemented by reference TRBV30 and TRBJ2-7, the full variable domain reads SQTIHQWPATLVQPVGSPLSLECTVEGTSNPNLYWYRQAAGRGLQLLFYSVGIGQISSEVPQNLSASRPQDRQFILSSKKLLLSDSGFYLCAWTKTGYSSYEQYFGPGTRLTVT.

The rearrangement uses TRBV7-3 and TRBJ2-7; 7 nucleotides agree with TRBD2. Per the germline V gene, CDR1 is SGHTA and CDR2 is FQGTGA. The V segment lost 0 bases and the J segment 3 bases; nucleotides outside the gene matches: 5. The CDR3 is 15 residues long. The CDR3, as DNA: TGTGCCAGCAGCTTAACTGCTAGCGGAAACTACGAGCAGTACTTC. It translates to CASSLTASGNYEQYF.

V is TRBV15 and J is TRBJ2-7, with 12 bases identical to TRBD2. The CDR3 runs to 13 residues. Germline loops: CDR1 LNHNV, CDR2 YYDKDF (reference sequence). The J segment lost 7 bases and the V segment lost 8 bases, leaving 6 bases of the junction unmatched. The CDR3 DNA reads TGTGCCACCGGGCTCCTAGCGGGAGGGGAGCAGTACTTC. It is translated as CATGLLAGGEQYF.

V is TRBV6-5 and J is TRBJ1-2; D is unclear. From germline, CDR1 is MNHEY and CDR2 SVGAGI. The length of the CDR3 is 14 residues. V was cut by 8 bases and J by 6 bases, with 19 bases left in between. The CDR3 loop is CASRGLQTVDGYTF. Written as DNA, the CDR3 is TGTGCCAGCCGGGGATTACAGACCGTTGATGGCTACACCTTC.